This passage covers 14 T cell receptor beta chains from one sample sequenced in a study of regulatory T cells in long-lasting Graves disease. Time point here: newly diagnosed GD, antithyroid drugs for less than 3 months. The TCR library was made from RNA extracted from PBMCs. iRepertoire HTBI primers and Arm-PCR of CDR3 regions built TCR beta libraries. TCRdb recomputed calls from the multiplex PCR reads with MiXCR, one row per CDR3 protein. In the table there are 390,000 or so distinct CDR3 sequences, about 10% of which are singletons. These data are also associated with another study on T cells in Graves' hyperthyroidism and ophthalmopathy.

Sequencing used peripheral blood mononuclear cells (PBMCs), obtained at new diagnosis, from a patient treated with antithyroid drugs. The receptors originated from a woman in her late teens or twenties with Graves disease.

This sequence joins TRBV9 and TRBJ1-1; D unclear. V was shortened by 4 bases and J by 3 bases, with 10 bases between the two germline ends. Germline V lookup: CDR1 SGDLS, CDR2 YYNGEE. This CDR3 comprises 13 residues. The CDR3 sequence is CASSPPVYTEAFF. The CDR3 bases are TGTGCCAGCAGCCCCCCTGTCTACACTGAAGCTTTCTTT.

This clonotype was detected ten times or more. This chain joins TRBV15 and TRBJ1-1, with a weak D call TRBD1 (6 bases). CDR1 and CDR2 from the germline V gene are LNHNV and YYDKDF (reference sequence). This CDR3 is 15 amino acids long. V lost 3 bases to trimming and J lost 0 bases, with 11 bases between them. The CDR3 here is CATSRERQVNTEAFF. The CDR3 DNA reads TGTGCCACCAGCAGGGAACGACAGGTGAACACTGAAGCTTTCTTT. The full variable domain, completed using reference TRBV15 and TRBJ1-1, is DAMVIQNPRYQVTQFGKPVTLSCSQTLNHNVMYWYQQKSSQAPKLLFHYYDKDFNNEADTPDNFQSRRPNTSFCFLDIRSPGLGDTAMYLCATSRERQVNTEAFFGQGTRLTVV.

This clonotype was detected only a few times. The CDR3 DNA reads as TGTGCCAGCAGCGCCCGGGACAGTTATGAAAAACTGTTTTTT. Protein product: CASSARDSYEKLFF. V and J are TRBV7-9 and TRBJ1-4, with TRBD1 identical over 7 bases. Losses at the gene ends were 5 bases for V and 6 bases for J; bases not matched to a gene: 6. This CDR3 has 14 amino acids. The V gene's germline CDR1 is SEHNR and CDR2 FQNEAQ (reference sequence). Full variable domain (remainder filled in from reference TRBV7-9 and TRBJ1-4): DTGVSQNPRHKITKRGQNVTFRCDPISEHNRLYWYRQTLGQGPEFLTYFQNEAQLEKSRLLSDRFSAERPKGSFSTLEIQRTEQGDSAMYLCASSARDSYEKLFFGSGTQLSVL.

At least ten counts were recorded for this clonotype. This chain connects TRBV29-1 to TRBJ1-6; TRBD1 might be the D (6 bases). Germline V lookup: CDR1 SQVTM, CDR2 ANQGSEA. V gave up 0 bases and J gave up 3 bases, with 12 bases separating them. The CDR3 consists of 16 residues. The CDR3 region has the DNA TGCAGCGTTGAAGACTCCAGGGGTTACTATAATTCACCCCTCCACTTT. The encoded protein is CSVEDSRGYYNSPLHF.

The V call is TRBV13, the J call TRBJ2-7; 7 nucleotides agree with TRBD2. CDR1 is PRHDT and CDR2 is FYEKMQ in the germline V gene (reference sequence). This CDR3 spans 14 amino acids. J was trimmed by 1 base and V by 3 bases; bases with no gene match: 3. Written as DNA, the CDR3 is TGTGCCAGCAGCTTCGGGGACTATTCCTACGAGCAGTACTTC. It translates to CASSFGDYSYEQYF.

This clonotype appeared a few times. Given a much more abundant clone one base away, this may be a read error. This rearrangement joins TRBV12-3 or TRBV12-4 to TRBJ2-7; the D gene is possibly TRBD2 (5 bases). The CDR3 loop spans 14 amino acids. CDR3 bases: TGTGCCAGCAGTTTAGAAGCGGCCTCCCACGAGCAGTACTTC. Translated: CASSLEAASHEQYF.

This clonotype was found many times. This sequence joins TRBV29-1 and TRBJ2-2; 8 nucleotides match TRBD1. J lost 2 bases, V lost 4 bases, and 12 bases had no gene match. Germline V CDR1 and CDR2: SQVTM, ANQGSEA. The CDR3 sequence is 17 residues long. CDR3 sequence reads: CSVAPGQGLTNTGELFF. In DNA, the CDR3 is TGCAGCGTTGCCCCCGGACAGGGATTAACAAACACCGGGGAGCTGTTTTTT.

The chain employs TRBV30 and TRBJ2-3; 12 nucleotides line up with TRBD2. The junction had 3 bases not matched to a gene; V was cut back by 4 bases and J by 4 bases. Germline V gene lookup returns CDR1 GTSNPN and CDR2 SVGIG (reference sequence). The CDR3 length is 14 residues. Here the CDR3 DNA reads TGTGCCTGGACTAGCGGGAGGGGGGCAGATACGCAGTATTTT. Its translation: CAWTSGRGADTQYF.

This clonotype was seen repeatedly, ten times or more. The chain has TRBV7-2 and TRBJ2-3; D tentatively reads TRBD1 or TRBD2 (5 bases each). Germline CDR1 SGHTA, CDR2 FQGNSA. The CDR3 runs to 18 residues. V was trimmed by 6 bases and J by 0 bases, leaving 22 bases between them. The CDR3 reads CASSPRGPDYPSTDTQYF. Written as DNA, the CDR3 is TGTGCCAGCAGTCCCCGGGGCCCAGATTATCCTAGCACAGATACGCAGTATTTT.

Only a few counts were recorded for this clonotype. The chain uses TRBV9 and TRBJ2-7, with D possibly TRBD1 on 6 matching bases. The germline CDR1 and CDR2 sequences are SGDLS and YYNGEE. The CDR3 spans 15 residues. Deletions cut 0 bases from V and 2 bases from J, with 12 bases between. For the CDR3, the DNA is TGTGCCAGCAGCGTAGGAGGGACATTGCCCTACGAGCAGTACTTC. Its translation: CASSVGGTLPYEQYF.

This clonotype was seen only a few times. This CDR3 is CASSLTSYGETQYF. CDR3 in DNA: TGCGCCAGCAGCCTAACTAGCTATGGCGAGACCCAGTACTTC. The chain recombines TRBV5-1 with TRBJ2-5; TRBD2 is a possible D gene (6 bases). Trimming pared 4 bases from V and 5 bases from J, leaving 15 bases between. The CDR3 loop spans 14 amino acids. Germline CDR1 and CDR2: SGHRS and YFSETQ.

V gene TRBV4-2 combines with J gene TRBJ2-1, with D tentatively TRBD2 (6 bases). Germline-derived CDR1 and CDR2 are LGHNA and YNFKEQ. The ends were cut back, 0 bases at V and 2 bases at J, with 8 bases in the middle. This CDR3 region has 15 residues. The CDR3 DNA sequence: TGTGCCAGCAGCCAAGAGGGAGGAACCTACAATGAGCAGTTCTTC. Translating it yields CASSQEGGTYNEQFF.

This clonotype was seen at least ten times. The genes are TRBV14 and TRBJ1-1; D might be TRBD1 (5 bases). CDR3 size: 14 residues. CDR1 is SGHDN, CDR2 FVKESK, per germline. V dropped 4 bases and J dropped 6 bases, with 15 bases sitting between them. CDR3 coding DNA: TGTGCCAGCAGCCCGGCGCAAAGGGGCGCTGAAGCTTTCTTT. Protein: CASSPAQRGAEAFF.

Only a few counts were recorded for this clonotype. The chain couples TRBV9 to TRBJ2-7; 9 bases fit TRBD1. The CDR3 is 14 residues long. In germline, CDR1 is SGDLS, CDR2 YYNGEE. J lost 5 bases, V lost 1 base, and 4 bases had no gene match. CDR3 sequence reads: CASSVSGQGDEQYV. In DNA, the CDR3 is TGTGCCAGCAGCGTATCGGGACAGGGCGACGAGCAGTACGTC.